This T cell receptor (beta chain) is from a study of T-cell reconstitution after alpha-beta-depleted transplantation in children (dated by TCRdb to 2016 to 2018). For context, the study as a whole: Using TCR repertoire profiling, the study followed T-cell immune reconstitution in a quantitative way in children after TCRalphabeta/CD19-depleted allogeneic hematopoietic cell transplantation. Results and caveats for the whole study, not just this receptor: Over subsequent months, a decline in hyperexpanded clone frequencies was noted, and after one year, T-cell counts and TCRbeta diversity were mostly ascribed to newly produced T cells. The apparently early recovery of alphabetaT-cell counts about two months after transplant reportedly depended on only several hundred rapidly expanded clones that came from non-depleted graft cells. In some patients, the high TCRbeta diversity seen at day 60 was put down to recipient T cells and intrathymic progenitors that had survived conditioning.

CDR1 and CDR2 are read off the germline V gene as SGHDT and YYEEEE. V loses 4 bases, J loses 9 bases, and the germline ends lie 13 bases apart. The CDR3 numbers 12 residues from cysteine through phenylalanine. The entry retains the CDR3 DNA only, 36 bases that are in frame from base 1. The library relied on PCR. The instrument was an Illumina HiSeq 2500. TCR libraries were prepared with molecular barcoding, using unique molecular identifiers to normalize TCRbeta repertoire quantification. Using fastp at Q25 and MiXCR, TCRdb reprocessed the public reads and kept productive beta chains. Each entry is one CDR3 protein sequence, shown with its most common DNA and genes. In all, the sample holds some 70,000 distinct CDR3 sequences, and approximately 5% of those were seen once. Together, the top ten hold around 18% of the sample. The treatment or condition label, as the study defines it: allogeneic hematopoietic cell transplantation with graft depleted of TCRalphabeta T cells and CD19 B cells. The transplant recipients were children given TCRalphabeta/CD19-depleted allogeneic hematopoietic cell grafts.

To note about this clonotype: It lacks a known antigen. With a much larger clone just one base away, this may be a read error.

Material: PBMCs, mostly from graft donor cells, obtained 180 days after TCRalphabeta/CD19-depleted stem cell transplant. The chain links TRBV5-6 with TRBJ1-2, with a weak D call of TRBD1 (5 bases match). The clonotype originates from a boy less than two years old who had a stem cell transplant for acute myeloid leukemia, so the T cells may come from the graft donor. DNA sequence: TGTGCCAGCAGCCCGGGGACCGTTTGCTACACCTTC. This encodes CASSPGTVCYTF.